This T cell receptor (beta chain) is from a study of T cells of healthy individuals. TCRdb reprocessed the 5' RACE reads via MiXCR and lists one record per CDR3 protein. The sample holds some 100,000 distinct CDR3 sequences, roughly 15% seen once. Germline V gene data show CDR1 as SGHKS and CDR2 as YYEKEE (reference sequence). V was pared by 3 bases and J by 2 bases, with 14 bases between. The CDR3 has 15 residues. The TCR comes from a human donor in good health. The J gene is TRBJ1-2, the V gene TRBV5-5; a weak D match, TRBD1 (6 bases). The CDR3 DNA follows: TGTGCCAGCAGCTCTCCAGGGGATTGGAACTATGGCTACACCTTC. The encoded protein is CASSSPGDWNYGYTF.